These 5 T cell receptor beta chains were sequenced from one sample in a study of T-cell reconstitution after alpha-beta-depleted transplantation in children. Unique molecular identifiers tagged the TCRbeta library. In TCRdb, the PCR reads were re-called with MiXCR into one record per CDR3 protein. The data show roughly 89,000 distinct CDR3 sequences, 12% seen once. This material consisted of PBMCs from the stem cell graft donor, taken from the stem cell graft. All receptors come from a human donor who donated a stem cell graft to a child with inherited bone marrow failure.

This clonotype was seen many times. The rearrangement uses TRBV7-2 and TRBJ2-1, with 13 nucleotides matching TRBD2. CDR1 is SGHTA and CDR2 is FQGNSA in the germline V gene. The CDR3 extends over 16 amino acids. J gave up 7 bases and V 4 bases, and 7 bases lay outside the gene matches. As DNA, the CDR3 is TGTGCCAGCAGCTCGGGGACTAGCGGGAATAGGAATGAGCAGTTCTTC. Amino acids: CASSSGTSGNRNEQFF.

This clonotype was observed at least ten times. This chain uses TRBV29-1 with TRBJ2-7; D uncertain. The germline V gene has CDR1 SQVTM and CDR2 ANQGSEA. V lost 7 bases and J 3 bases, leaving 19 bases between the germline ends. This CDR3 is 14 amino acids long. As DNA, the CDR3 is TGCAGCGCCGTCGGGCACCAGGCAATCTACGAGCAGTACTTC. Encoded protein: CSAVGHQAIYEQYF.

The sample holds many counts of this clonotype. V and J are TRBV14 and TRBJ2-7, with 10 bases fitting TRBD2. J lost 2 bases, V lost 1 base, and 2 bases had no gene match. The CDR3 has 15 residues. Germline V gene sequence: CDR1 SGHDN, CDR2 FVKESK. CDR3 nucleotide sequence: TGTGCCAGCAGCCAAGTAAGCGGGAGGGCCTACGAGCAGTACTTC. Its translation is CASSQVSGRAYEQYF.

The sample holds many counts of this clonotype. The rearrangement uses TRBV5-1 and TRBJ2-3; D call uncertain. From germline, CDR1 is SGHRS and CDR2 YFSETQ. The CDR3 sequence is 14 residues long. V was shortened by 4 bases and J by 0 bases, with 9 bases between the two germline ends. The DNA of the CDR3 is TGCGCCAGCAGCCATTCAGCTAGCACAGATACGCAGTATTTT. This gives the protein CASSHSASTDTQYF.

The chain uses TRBV20-1 and TRBJ2-2; a weak D match, TRBD2 (6 bases). Per the germline V gene, CDR1 is DFQATT and CDR2 is SNEGSKA (reference sequence). This CDR3 spans 15 amino acids. V shed 4 bases and J shed 1 base, with 13 bases lying between them. This CDR3 is CSAIEAGLNTGELFF. CDR3 nucleotides: TGCAGTGCTATAGAAGCGGGCCTGAACACCGGGGAGCTGTTTTTT.